This T cell receptor beta chain came from a study of T cell repertoires in cytomegalovirus infection. CDR3 size: 15 residues. The trim removed 5 bases at V and 6 bases at J, leaving 8 bases unmatched. CDR1 and CDR2 (germline): SGHVS, FNYEAQ. At least ten counts were recorded for this clonotype. Its cognate antigen is unknown. One entry per CDR3 protein results from TCRdb running MiXCR on the reads. The sample holds hundreds of thousands of distinct CDR3 sequences, roughly 34% seen once. Source: cultured PBMCs, taken from culture after CMV antigen stimulation. This TCR was recovered from a human donor in good health (CMV status not recorded). Some clones in this sample may be carry-over from other donors' samples. This chain links TRBV7-6 with TRBJ2-1, with 9 bases lining up with TRBD2. This CDR3 reads CASSHSTSGFNEQFF. CDR3 bases: TGTGCCAGCAGCCATTCGACTAGCGGATTCAATGAGCAGTTCTTC.